The source of this T cell receptor (beta chain) is a study of blood T cell repertoires in COVID-19. Study at large: Sites in the United States, Italy and Spain provided acute and convalescent COVID-19 samples. T cells, B-cell-depleted T cells, or PBMCs supplied cDNA or gDNA.

Germline lookup yields CDR1 SGDLS and CDR2 YYNGEE. The junction had 2 bases not matched to a gene; V was cut back by 3 bases and J by 6 bases. The length of the CDR3 is 13 residues. The authors' processing: Researchers report that nucleated cell counts were estimated from reference gene primer amplification. Produced via immunoSEQ multiplex PCR; TCRdb's table is partial and in-frame only. Clone size and V and J calls were adopted from that table, with D and trimming inferred from the DNA. Of around 140,000 clones detected, approximately 90% appear once; the ten largest clones hold 1.5% to 2%. This TCR came from a human donor in a cohort sampled during active COVID-19. The sample was peripheral blood. The chain combines TRBV9 with TRBJ1-4, with 7 bases aligning to TRBD1. The CDR3 bases are TGTGCCAGCAGCGGACAGGGCGATGAAAAACTGTTTTTT. Its protein product is CASSGQGDEKLFF.